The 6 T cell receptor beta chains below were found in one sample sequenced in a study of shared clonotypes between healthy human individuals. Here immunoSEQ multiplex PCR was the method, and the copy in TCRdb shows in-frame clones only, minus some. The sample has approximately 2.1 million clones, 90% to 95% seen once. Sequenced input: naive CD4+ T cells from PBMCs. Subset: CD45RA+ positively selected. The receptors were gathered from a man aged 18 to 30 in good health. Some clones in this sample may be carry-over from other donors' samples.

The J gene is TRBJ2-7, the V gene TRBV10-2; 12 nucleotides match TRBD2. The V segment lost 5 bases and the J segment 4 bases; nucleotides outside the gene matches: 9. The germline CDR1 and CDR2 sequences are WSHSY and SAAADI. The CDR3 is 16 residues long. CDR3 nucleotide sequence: TGCGCCAGCAGTCTTCCCCGGACTAGCGGGAAGTACGAGCAGTACTTC. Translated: CASSLPRTSGKYEQYF.

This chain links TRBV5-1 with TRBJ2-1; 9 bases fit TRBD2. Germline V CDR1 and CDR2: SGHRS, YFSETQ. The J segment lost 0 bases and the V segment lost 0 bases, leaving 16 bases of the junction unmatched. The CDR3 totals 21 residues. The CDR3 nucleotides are TGCGCCAGCAGCTTGGTGGCTTCGCGGACTAGCGTTATAAGCTCCTACAATGAGCAGTTCTTC. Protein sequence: CASSLVASRTSVISSYNEQFF.

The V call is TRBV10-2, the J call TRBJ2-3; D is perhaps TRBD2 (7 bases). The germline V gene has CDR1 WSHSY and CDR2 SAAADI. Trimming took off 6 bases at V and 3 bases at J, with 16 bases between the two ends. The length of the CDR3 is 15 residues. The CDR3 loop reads CASSFPGGPTDTQYF. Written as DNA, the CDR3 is TGCGCCAGCAGCTTTCCCGGGGGGCCGACAGATACGCAGTATTTT.

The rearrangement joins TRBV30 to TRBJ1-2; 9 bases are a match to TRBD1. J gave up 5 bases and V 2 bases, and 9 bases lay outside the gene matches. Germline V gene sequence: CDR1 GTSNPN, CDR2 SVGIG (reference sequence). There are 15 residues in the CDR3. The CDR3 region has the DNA TGTGCCTGGAGTACATCCGGGACAGGGAATTATGGCTACACCTTC. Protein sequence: CAWSTSGTGNYGYTF.

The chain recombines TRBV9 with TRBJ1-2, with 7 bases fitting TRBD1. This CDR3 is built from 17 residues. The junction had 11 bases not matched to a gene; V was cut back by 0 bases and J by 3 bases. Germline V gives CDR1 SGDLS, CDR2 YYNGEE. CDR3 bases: TGTGCCAGCAGCGTAGACTCGACAGGGACGTATGACTATGGCTACACCTTC. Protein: CASSVDSTGTYDYGYTF.

The CDR3 sequence is CSAHRGGTDTQYF. Written as DNA, the CDR3 is TGCAGTGCACACAGGGGAGGGACAGATACGCAGTATTTT. The J gene is TRBJ2-3, the V gene TRBV29-1; D is tentatively TRBD1 or TRBD2 (7 bases each). The CDR3 has 13 amino acids. Looked up from germline, CDR1 is SQVTM and CDR2 is ANQGSEA.